The source of this TCR beta chain is a study of patients and donors after allogeneic stem cell transplantation. The germline V and J ends were trimmed by 3 bases and 2 bases, with 8 bases remaining between them. The CDR3 contains 13 residues. Germline V gives CDR1 SEHNR, CDR2 FQNEAQ (reference sequence). TCRdb reprocessed the RT-PCR reads via MiXCR and lists one record per CDR3 protein. The repertoire holds 410,000 or so distinct CDR3 sequences, more than 15% seen once, with roughly 7% in the top ten. The source of this sequence is a human donor who was either an allogeneic HSCT recipient or a stem cell or donor lymphocyte infusion donor (not recorded which). It is not recorded whose cells these are; they may come from a transplant donor. The material sequenced was blood, either unsorted or a sorted T cell fraction (not recorded which). V gene TRBV7-9 combines with J gene TRBJ2-7; D gene ambiguous. The CDR3 loop is CASSLDQTYEQYF. CDR3 bases: TGTGCCAGCAGCTTGGATCAGACCTACGAGCAGTACTTC. Full variable domain (rest looked up from reference TRBV7-9 and TRBJ2-7): DTGVSQNPRHKITKRGQNVTFRCDPISEHNRLYWYRQTLGQGPEFLTYFQNEAQLEKSRLLSDRFSAERPKGSFSTLEIQRTEQGDSAMYLCASSLDQTYEQYFGPGTRLTVT.